The rows below give T cell receptor beta chains drawn from one sample of a study of control samples from healthy donors and cancer patients. Profiled with immunoSEQ multiplex PCR; TCRdb holds only in-frame clones, not every one. The table includes approximately 110,000 clones, about 89% detected once. The material sequenced was blood. Receptor source: a woman aged 45 to 65 in good health. Each CDR3 is given with its conserved first and last residue. D genes are given only for firm matches. Where a row states a size, it is once, few, many or the class of an expanded clone; other rows omit it.

j_call cdr3_length clone_size v_call d_call cdr3_aa cdr3_nt
TRBJ1-5 13 once TRBV29-1 - CSVAVRDNQPQHF TGCAGCGTTGCTGTCAGAGACAATCAGCCCCAGCATTTT
TRBJ1-5 17 once TRBV18 TRBD1 CASSPSLGQGNNQPQHF TGTGCCAGCTCACCTTCACTAGGACAGGGTAACAATCAGCCCCAGCATTTT
TRBJ1-4 16 - TRBV2 - CATTANSASTNEKLFF TGTGCCACCACGGCCAATTCAGCATCAACTAATGAAAAACTGTTTTTT
TRBJ2-1 18 - TRBV14 TRBD1 CASSQDDRGLIFYNEQFF TGTGCCAGCAGCCAAGACGACAGGGGGTTAATCTTCTACAATGAGCAGTTCTTC
TRBJ1-1 15 once TRBV10-3 TRBD1 CAITLDRGGNTEAFF TGTGCCATCACCCTGGACAGGGGCGGGAACACTGAAGCTTTCTTT
TRBJ2-6 16 once TRBV19 - CASSMARSSGANVLTF TGTGCCAGTAGTATGGCCAGGAGCTCTGGGGCCAACGTCCTGACTTTC
TRBJ2-2 14 - TRBV19 TRBD2 CASSMGGSTGELFF TGTGCCAGTAGTATGGGAGGGAGTACCGGGGAGCTGTTTTTT
TRBJ2-1 16 few TRBV10-1 - CASSESPASSYNEQFF TGCGCCAGCAGTGAGTCGCCGGCTAGCTCCTACAATGAGCAGTTCTTC
TRBJ2-3 16 - TRBV3-1/TRBV3-2 - CASSQEIGGQTDTQYF TGTGCCAGCAGCCAAGAGATAGGGGGGCAGACAGATACGCAGTATTTT
TRBJ2-3 19 - TRBV3-1/TRBV3-2 - CASSQDWGQFGGDGDTQYF TGTGCCAGCAGCCAAGATTGGGGGCAGTTTGGCGGGGACGGAGATACGCAGTATTTT
TRBJ1-5 16 - TRBV2 - CASSYRTLYSNQPQHF TGTGCCAGCAGCTACCGGACACTTTATAGCAATCAGCCCCAGCATTTT
TRBJ1-1 15 - TRBV4-1 - CASSHIARQNHAAFF TGCGCCAGCAGCCATATCGCCCGACAGAATCATGCGGCTTTCTTT
TRBJ2-1 15 - TRBV3-1/TRBV3-2 - CASSQEYPHYNEQFF TGTGCCAGCAGCCAAGAATATCCACATTACAATGAGCAGTTCTTC
TRBJ2-3 17 - TRBV19 TRBD2 CASSSQTSGGAVDTQYF TGTGCCAGTAGTAGCCAGACTAGCGGGGGGGCCGTAGATACGCAGTATTTT
TRBJ2-5 14 - TRBV6-5 - CASSYRQYQETQYF TGTGCCAGCAGTTATCGACAGTACCAAGAGACCCAGTACTTC
TRBJ2-7 14 - TRBV3-1/TRBV3-2 - CASRGRGAFFEQYF TGTGCCAGCAGGGGACGGGGGGCCTTTTTCGAGCAGTACTTC
TRBJ1-1 12 - TRBV30 - CVLRRGDTEAFF TGTGTTTTGCGTCGGGGGGATACTGAAGCTTTCTTT
TRBJ2-3 14 - TRBV6-5 TRBD1 CASRLQGAGDTQYF TGTGCCAGCAGACTACAGGGGGCAGGAGATACGCAGTATTTT
TRBJ2-1 20 - TRBV7-3 TRBD2 CASSLNPGQLAGVTNNEQFF TGTGCCAGCAGCTTAAATCCGGGACAACTAGCGGGAGTGACAAATAATGAGCAGTTCTTC
TRBJ2-2 15 - TRBV5-6 - CASSLVGSWTGELFF TGTGCCAGCAGCTTGGTCGGGAGTTGGACCGGGGAGCTGTTTTTT
TRBJ1-2 15 - TRBV6-5 TRBD1 CASRHSTGGAYGYTF TGTGCCAGCAGACACTCGACAGGGGGCGCGTATGGCTACACCTTC
TRBJ1-1 15 - TRBV13 - CASSLGEGMNTEAFF TGTGCCAGCAGCTTAGGTGAGGGGATGAACACTGAAGCTTTCTTT
TRBJ2-3 15 - TRBV5-1 TRBD2 CASSPPSGAIDTQYF TGCGCCAGCAGCCCCCCTAGCGGGGCCATCGATACGCAGTATTTT
TRBJ2-1 15 - TRBV5-4 - CASSSRDNKVGEQFF TGTGCCAGCAGCTCCCGGGACAATAAAGTGGGTGAGCAGTTCTTC
TRBJ2-1 14 - TRBV6-5 TRBD2 CARPSGRSCNEQFF TGTGCCAGACCTAGCGGGAGATCCTGCAATGAGCAGTTCTTC
TRBJ2-5 12 once TRBV5-1 - CASSFSQETQYF TGCGCCAGCAGCTTTTCCCAAGAGACCCAGTACTTC
TRBJ1-1 15 - TRBV6-5 - CASSYSLSLNTEAFF TGTGCCAGCAGTTACTCTCTGTCCCTGAACACTGAAGCTTTCTTT
TRBJ2-7 15 - TRBV27 - CASSSPRGSSYEQYF TGTGCCAGCAGTTCCCCGAGGGGAAGCTCCTACGAGCAGTACTTC
TRBJ2-3 14 - TRBV4-3 TRBD2 CASSQEGGMDTQYF TGCGCCAGCAGCCAAGAGGGAGGGATGGATACGCAGTATTTT
TRBJ2-3 14 - TRBV11-2 - CASSPRLLTDTQYF TGTGCCAGCAGCCCCAGACTTCTCACAGATACGCAGTATTTT
TRBJ2-6 15 - TRBV7-3 - CASSPLVSGANVLTF TGTGCCAGCAGCCCACTAGTGTCTGGGGCCAACGTCCTGACTTTC
TRBJ2-7 11 - TRBV30 - CAWTVAYEQYF TGTGCCTGGACAGTCGCCTACGAGCAGTACTTC
TRBJ2-5 16 - TRBV6-5 TRBD2 CASSYSLAGGVETQYF TGTGCCAGCAGTTACTCATTAGCGGGGGGGGTGGAGACCCAGTACTTC
TRBJ1-5 16 - TRBV4-2 TRBD1 CASSQHGTGGGEPQHF TGTGCCAGCAGCCAACACGGGACAGGGGGCGGCGAGCCCCAGCATTTT
TRBJ1-6 16 - TRBV18 - CASSLGPSSYNSPLHF TGTGCCAGCTCACTTGGTCCGAGCTCCTATAATTCACCCCTCCACTTT
TRBJ2-1 16 - TRBV19 - CASSPRRRLAMIEQFF TGTGCCAGTAGTCCGCGGAGGCGGCTAGCGATGATTGAGCAGTTCTTC
TRBJ2-5 16 - TRBV7-2 - CASSSGQQGRGETQYF TGTGCCAGCAGCTCTGGCCAACAGGGGCGGGGAGAGACCCAGTACTTC
TRBJ2-1 12 - TRBV11-3 - CASSLVGGPQFF TGTGCCAGCAGCTTAGTTGGGGGGCCCCAGTTCTTC
TRBJ1-1 13 - TRBV7-9 - CASSPESPLVAFF TGTGCCAGCAGCCCGGAGTCCCCTTTGGTGGCTTTCTTT
TRBJ1-2 14 - TRBV10-2 TRBD1 CASSQDRLFGGYTF TGCGCCAGCAGTCAGGACAGGTTGTTTGGTGGCTACACCTTC
TRBJ2-1 17 - TRBV15 TRBD2 CATSRVGGISSYNEQFF TGTGCCACCAGCAGAGTGGGAGGGATCTCCTCCTACAATGAGCAGTTCTTC
TRBJ2-7 12 - TRBV18 - CASSAGGGEQYF TGTGCCAGCTCCGCAGGTGGAGGCGAGCAGTACTTC